The clone carrying this T cell receptor beta chain came up many times. Its antigen remains unknown. The germline CDR1 and CDR2 sequences are SGHDN and FVKESK. V dropped 1 base and J dropped 3 bases, with 12 bases sitting between them. CDR3 size: 16 residues. The data were obtained in a study of T cells after yellow fever vaccination. Overall study findings and caveats: Abundant bulk-population clonotypes could contaminate the FACS-sorted repertoires. The secondary response showed a weaker magnitude and a faster peak, day 5 versus 15.

TCR cDNA was made by 5'RACE template switching, adding a universal primer site and UMIs. TCRdb independently ran MiXCR on the 5' RACE reads; one entry per CDR3 protein. The sample lists more than 300,000 distinct CDR3 sequences, roughly 6.8% seen once, with 18% in the top ten. The J gene is TRBJ2-2, the V gene TRBV14; D remains ambiguous. The starting material was PBMCs, obtained roughly 45 days after the first yellow fever vaccination. The sequence was collected from a man younger than 35 who received the YFV17D yellow fever vaccine. The CDR3 spells CASSQGQQRYTGELFF. CDR3 in DNA: TGTGCCAGCAGCCAAGGACAACAGAGATACACCGGGGAGCTGTTTTTT.